This TCR beta chain was observed in a study of CD8 T cells in ankylosing spondylitis. Study results and limitations: Some of the motif variants had earlier been found in reactive arthritis patients' fluid and blood. The clones that were linked to disease were reported to be significantly enriched in matched synovial fluid samples from ankylosing spondylitis patients.

Quantitative 5'-RACE was performed with molecular barcodes, and it yielded the TCR beta libraries. TCRdb fed the 5' RACE reads into MiXCR, producing one record per CDR3 protein. The sample records approximately 350,000 distinct CDR3 sequences, approximately 22% being singletons. This clonotype was seen ten or more times. Its antigen is not identified. The CDR3 has 14 residues. V shed 8 bases, J shed 6 bases, and the junction held 10 bases outside the gene matches. Germline values: CDR1 MDHEN, CDR2 SYDVKM. The chain uses TRBV28 and TRBJ2-3; 8 nucleotides agree with TRBD1. The source material was blood, either unsorted or a sorted T cell fraction (not recorded which). The sequence came from a male donor with ankylosing spondylitis or in good health (not recorded which). The CDR3 nucleotides read TGTGCCAGCGGGAACAGGGGGGCGGGGGATACGCAGTATTTT. Translating gives CASGNRGAGDTQYF.